This TCR beta chain was documented in a study of blood T cell repertoires in COVID-19. Clones were read by immunoSEQ multiplex PCR, and TCRdb kept only the in-frame ones, dropping some. In the table there are some 97,000 clones, around 81% of which are singletons. The germline V gene encodes CDR1 GTSNPN and CDR2 SVGIG (reference sequence). CDR3 length equals 14 residues. The V end was cut by 3 bases, the J end by 3 bases, with 11 bases between. J is TRBJ1-4 and V is TRBV30; maybe TRBD1 (5 bases). The sequenced sample was peripheral blood. The clonotype was recovered from a man between 45 and 60 years old with active or convalescent COVID-19. CDR3 nucleotide sequence: TGTGCCTGGAGCCAGGGTTTTGCTAATGAAAAACTGTTTTTT. Amino acids: CAWSQGFANEKLFF.